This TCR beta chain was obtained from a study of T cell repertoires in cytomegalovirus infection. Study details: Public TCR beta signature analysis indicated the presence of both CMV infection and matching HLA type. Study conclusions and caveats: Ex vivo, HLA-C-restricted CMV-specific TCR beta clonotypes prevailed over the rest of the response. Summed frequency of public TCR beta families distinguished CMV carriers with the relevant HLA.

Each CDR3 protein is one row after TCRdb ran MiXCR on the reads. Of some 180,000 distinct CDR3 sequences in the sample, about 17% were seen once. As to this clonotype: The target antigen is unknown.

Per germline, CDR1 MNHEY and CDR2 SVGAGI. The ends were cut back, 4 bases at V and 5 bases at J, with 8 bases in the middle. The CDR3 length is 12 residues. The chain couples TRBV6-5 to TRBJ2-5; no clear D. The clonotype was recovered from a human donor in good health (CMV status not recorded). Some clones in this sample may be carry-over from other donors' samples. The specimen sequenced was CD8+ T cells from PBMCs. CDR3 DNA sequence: TGTGCCAGCAGTTCTTTATGGGAGACCCAGTACTTC. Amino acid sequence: CASSSLWETQYF.